Listed below are T cell receptor beta chains from one sample, sequenced in a study of CXCR3-negative and CXCR3-positive naive CD8 T cells. TCRdb reprocessed the 5' RACE reads and keeps a single row for each CDR3 protein, giving no DNA. The sample data list 130,000 or so distinct CDR3 sequences. The source material was naive CXCR3- CD8+ T cells from blood. These receptor sequences come from a human donor in good health. Some clones in this sample may be carry-over from other donors' samples. Each CDR3 is given with its conserved first and last residue.

J	V	CDR3
TRBJ2-1	TRBV29-1	CSVEPLGSGFTYNEQFF
TRBJ2-7	TRBV28	CASSTSGPYEQYF
TRBJ2-1	TRBV15	CATSRQGTYNEQFF
TRBJ2-1	TRBV10-3	CAISDPGLAGAHDYNEQFF
TRBJ2-4	TRBV7-9	CASSPRTDLAKNIQYF
TRBJ2-7	TRBV4-2	CASSQEERKEGGPSYEQYF
TRBJ2-5	TRBV7-9	CASSSLKETQYF
TRBJ2-1	TRBV28	CASSLFVDSGGRDLEQFF
TRBJ2-1	TRBV28	CASKKTSAFYNEQFF
TRBJ2-1	TRBV29-1	CSVLVGGAYNEQFF
TRBJ2-1	TRBV5-6	CASSPGTGFEQFF
TRBJ2-1	TRBV20-1	CSASQDRSSYNEQFF
TRBJ2-7	TRBV6-5	CASSSQTGGYEQYF
TRBJ2-5	TRBV6-6	CASSPREKLQETQYF
TRBJ2-7	TRBV6-1	CASSEFPGQGDDEQYF
TRBJ2-1	TRBV3-1	CASSQTGTYAYNEQFF